This T cell receptor (beta chain) emerged from a study of blood T cell repertoires in COVID-19. Across the whole study: Spain, Italy and the United States supplied samples that represented acute and convalescent COVID-19.

The junction had 9 bases not matched to a gene; V was cut back by 4 bases and J by 5 bases. Germline values: CDR1 SGHRS, CDR2 YFSETQ. This CDR3 comprises 16 residues. Assay: immunoSEQ multiplex PCR; the TCRdb copy retains only in-frame clones and omits some. The sample contains more than 250,000 clones, 85% to 90% of which appear only once. The source of this sequence is a woman aged 50 to 60 with COVID-19, enrolled during active disease. The J gene is TRBJ2-1, the V gene TRBV5-1; 10 bases are a match to TRBD2. Sequencing was performed on peripheral blood. CDR3 loop: CASSIQSGRVNNEQFF. Here the CDR3 DNA reads TGCGCCAGCAGCATACAGAGCGGGAGGGTGAACAATGAGCAGTTCTTC.